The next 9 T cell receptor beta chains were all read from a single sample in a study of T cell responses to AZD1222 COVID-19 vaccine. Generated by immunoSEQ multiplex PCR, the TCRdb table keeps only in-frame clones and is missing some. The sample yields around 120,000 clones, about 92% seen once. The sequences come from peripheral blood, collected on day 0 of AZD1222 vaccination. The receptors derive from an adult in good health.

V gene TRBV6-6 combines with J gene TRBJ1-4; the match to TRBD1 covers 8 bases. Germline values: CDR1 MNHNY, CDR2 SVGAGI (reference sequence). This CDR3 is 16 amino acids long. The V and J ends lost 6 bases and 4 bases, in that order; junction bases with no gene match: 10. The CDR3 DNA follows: TGTGCCAGCAGCTTCGACAGGGGTCAGGTTAATGAAAAACTGTTTTTT. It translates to CASSFDRGQVNEKLFF.

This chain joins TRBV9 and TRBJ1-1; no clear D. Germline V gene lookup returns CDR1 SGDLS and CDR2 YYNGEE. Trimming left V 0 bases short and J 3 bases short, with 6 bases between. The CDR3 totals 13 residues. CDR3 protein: CASSVEADTEAFF. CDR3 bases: TGTGCCAGCAGCGTAGAGGCAGACACTGAAGCTTTCTTT.

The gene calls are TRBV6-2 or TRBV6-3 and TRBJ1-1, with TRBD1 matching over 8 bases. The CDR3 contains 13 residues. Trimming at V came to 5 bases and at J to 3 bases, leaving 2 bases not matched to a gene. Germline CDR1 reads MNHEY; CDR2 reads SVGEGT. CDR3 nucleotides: TGTGCCAGCAGTGACAGGGGAGACACTGAAGCTTTCTTT. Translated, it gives CASSDRGDTEAFF.

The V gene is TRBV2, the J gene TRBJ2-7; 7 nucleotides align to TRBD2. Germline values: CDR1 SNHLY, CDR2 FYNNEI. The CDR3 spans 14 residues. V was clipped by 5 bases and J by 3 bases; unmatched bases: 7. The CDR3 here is CASSKSGKNYEQYF. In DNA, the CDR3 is TGTGCCAGCAGTAAGAGCGGGAAAAACTACGAGCAGTACTTC.

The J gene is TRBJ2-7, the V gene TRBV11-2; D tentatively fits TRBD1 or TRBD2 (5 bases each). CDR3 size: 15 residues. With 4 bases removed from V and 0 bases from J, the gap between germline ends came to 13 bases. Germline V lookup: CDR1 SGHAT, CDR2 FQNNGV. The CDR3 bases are TGTGCCAGCAGCTCCCGGGACCGGTACTCCTACGAGCAGTACTTC. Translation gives CASSSRDRYSYEQYF.

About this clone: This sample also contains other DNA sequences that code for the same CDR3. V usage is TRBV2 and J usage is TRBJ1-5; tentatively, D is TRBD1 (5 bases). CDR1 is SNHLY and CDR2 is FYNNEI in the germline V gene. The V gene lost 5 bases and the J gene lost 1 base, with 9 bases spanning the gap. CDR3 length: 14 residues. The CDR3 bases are TGTGCCAGCAGTTCGGGGGTCAGCAATCAGCCCCAGCATTTT. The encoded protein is CASSSGVSNQPQHF.

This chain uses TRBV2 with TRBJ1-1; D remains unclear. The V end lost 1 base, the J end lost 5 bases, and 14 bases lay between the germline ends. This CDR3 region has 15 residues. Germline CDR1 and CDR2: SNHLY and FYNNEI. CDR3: CASSEVGIGGTEAFF. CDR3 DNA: TGTGCCAGCAGTGAAGTAGGGATAGGAGGAACTGAAGCTTTCTTT.

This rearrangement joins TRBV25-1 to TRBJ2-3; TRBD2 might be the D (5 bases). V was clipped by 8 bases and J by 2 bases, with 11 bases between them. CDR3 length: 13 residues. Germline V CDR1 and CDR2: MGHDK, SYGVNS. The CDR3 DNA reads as TGTGCCAGCCTGGCGGACTTCACAGATACGCAGTATTTT. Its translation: CASLADFTDTQYF.

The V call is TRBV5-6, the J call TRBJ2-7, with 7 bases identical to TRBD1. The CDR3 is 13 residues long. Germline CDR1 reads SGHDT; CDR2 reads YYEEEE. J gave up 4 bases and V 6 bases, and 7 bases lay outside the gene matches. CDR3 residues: CASTRQGGYEQYF. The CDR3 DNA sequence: TGTGCCAGCACTAGACAGGGTGGGTACGAGCAGTACTTC.